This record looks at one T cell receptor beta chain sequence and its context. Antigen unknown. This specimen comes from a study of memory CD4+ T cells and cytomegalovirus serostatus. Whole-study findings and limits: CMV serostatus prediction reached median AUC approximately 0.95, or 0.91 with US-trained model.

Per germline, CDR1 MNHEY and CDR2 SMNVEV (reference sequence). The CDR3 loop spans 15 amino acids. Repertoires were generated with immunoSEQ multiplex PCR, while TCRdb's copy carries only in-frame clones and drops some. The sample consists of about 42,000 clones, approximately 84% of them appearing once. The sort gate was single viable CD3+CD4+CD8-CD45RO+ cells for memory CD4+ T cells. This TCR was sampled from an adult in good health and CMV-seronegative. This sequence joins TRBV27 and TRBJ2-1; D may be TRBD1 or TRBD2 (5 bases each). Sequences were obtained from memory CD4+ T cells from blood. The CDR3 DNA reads TGTGCTACCCTTCCCACTCGTGGGGGAATCGGCGAGCAGTTCTTC. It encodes CATLPTRGGIGEQFF.